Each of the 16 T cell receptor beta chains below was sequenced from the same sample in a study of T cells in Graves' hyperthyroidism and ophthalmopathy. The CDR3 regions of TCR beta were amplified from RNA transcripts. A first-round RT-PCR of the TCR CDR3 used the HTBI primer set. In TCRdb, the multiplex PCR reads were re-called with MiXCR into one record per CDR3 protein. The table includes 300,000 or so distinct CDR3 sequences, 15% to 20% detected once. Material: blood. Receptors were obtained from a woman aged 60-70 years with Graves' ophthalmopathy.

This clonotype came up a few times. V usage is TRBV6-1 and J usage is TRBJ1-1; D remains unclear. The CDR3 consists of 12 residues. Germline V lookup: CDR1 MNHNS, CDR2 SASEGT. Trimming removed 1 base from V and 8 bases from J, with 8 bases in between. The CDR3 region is CASSEVRLEAFF. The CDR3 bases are TGTGCCAGCAGTGAAGTTCGCCTGGAAGCTTTCTTT.

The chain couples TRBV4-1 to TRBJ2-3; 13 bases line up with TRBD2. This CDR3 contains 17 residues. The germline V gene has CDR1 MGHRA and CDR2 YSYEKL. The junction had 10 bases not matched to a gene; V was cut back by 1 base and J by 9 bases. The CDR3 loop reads CASSQAGTSGTRRTQYF. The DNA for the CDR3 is TGCGCCAGCAGCCAAGCCGGGACTAGCGGGACCCGCAGGACGCAGTATTTT.

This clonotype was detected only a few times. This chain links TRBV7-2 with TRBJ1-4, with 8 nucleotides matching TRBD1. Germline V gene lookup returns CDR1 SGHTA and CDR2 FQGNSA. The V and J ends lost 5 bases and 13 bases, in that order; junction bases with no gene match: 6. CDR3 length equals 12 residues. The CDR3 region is CASSQDRVRLFF. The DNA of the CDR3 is TGTGCCAGCAGCCAGGACAGGGTGAGACTGTTTTTT.

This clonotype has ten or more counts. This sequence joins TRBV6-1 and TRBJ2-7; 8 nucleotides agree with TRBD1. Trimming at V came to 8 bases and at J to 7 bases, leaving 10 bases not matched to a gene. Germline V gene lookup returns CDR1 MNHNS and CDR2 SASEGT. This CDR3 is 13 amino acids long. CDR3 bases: TGTGCCAGCGGATTACAGGGGGTTTGGGAGCAGTACTTC. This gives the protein CASGLQGVWEQYF.

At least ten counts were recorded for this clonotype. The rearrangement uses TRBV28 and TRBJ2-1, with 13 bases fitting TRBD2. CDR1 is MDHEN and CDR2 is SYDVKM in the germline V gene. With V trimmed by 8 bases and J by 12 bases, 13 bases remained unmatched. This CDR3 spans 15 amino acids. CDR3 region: CASGLPGTSGIVQFF. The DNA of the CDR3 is TGTGCCAGCGGCCTACCCGGGACTAGCGGGATTGTGCAGTTCTTC.

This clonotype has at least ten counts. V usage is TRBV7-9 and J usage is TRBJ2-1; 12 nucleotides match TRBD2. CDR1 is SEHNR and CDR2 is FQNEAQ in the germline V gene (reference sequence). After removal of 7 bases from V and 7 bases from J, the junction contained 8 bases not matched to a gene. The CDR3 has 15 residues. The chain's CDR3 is CASTQGLAGGNEQFF. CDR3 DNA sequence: TGTGCCAGCACCCAGGGGCTAGCGGGGGGGAATGAGCAGTTCTTC.

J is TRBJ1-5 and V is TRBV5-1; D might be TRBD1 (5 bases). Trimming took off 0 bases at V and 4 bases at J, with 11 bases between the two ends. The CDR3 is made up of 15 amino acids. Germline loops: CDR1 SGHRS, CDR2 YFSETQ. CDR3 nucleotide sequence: TGCGCCAGCAGCTTGGCCGACAGCACAAATCAGCCCCAGCATTTT. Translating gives CASSLADSTNQPQHF.

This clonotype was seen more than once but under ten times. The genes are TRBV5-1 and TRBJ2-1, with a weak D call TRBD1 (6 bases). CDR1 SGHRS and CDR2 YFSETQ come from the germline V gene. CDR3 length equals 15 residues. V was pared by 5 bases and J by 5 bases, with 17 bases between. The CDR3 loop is CASRDRERPNNEQFF. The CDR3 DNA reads TGCGCCAGCAGGGACAGAGAAAGGCCAAACAATGAGCAGTTCTTC.

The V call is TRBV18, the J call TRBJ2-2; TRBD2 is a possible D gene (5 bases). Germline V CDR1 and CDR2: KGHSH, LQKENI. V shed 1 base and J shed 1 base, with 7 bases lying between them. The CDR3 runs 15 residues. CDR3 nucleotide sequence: TGTGCCAGCTCACCACAGAGGGTGAACACCGGGGAGCTGTTTTTT. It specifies CASSPQRVNTGELFF.

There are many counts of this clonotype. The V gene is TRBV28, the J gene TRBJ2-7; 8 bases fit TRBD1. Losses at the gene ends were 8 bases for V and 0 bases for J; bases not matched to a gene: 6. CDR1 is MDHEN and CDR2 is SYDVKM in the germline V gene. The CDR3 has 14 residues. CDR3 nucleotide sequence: TGTGCCAGCGGGCGGACAGGGAGCTCCTACGAGCAGTACTTC. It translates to CASGRTGSSYEQYF.

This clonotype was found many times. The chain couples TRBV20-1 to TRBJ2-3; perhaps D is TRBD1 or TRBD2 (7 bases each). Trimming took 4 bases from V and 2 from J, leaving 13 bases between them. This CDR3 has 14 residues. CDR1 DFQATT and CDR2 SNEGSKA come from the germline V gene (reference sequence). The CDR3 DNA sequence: TGCAGTGCTACAGGGGGGGGACACACAGATACGCAGTATTTT. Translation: CSATGGGHTDTQYF.

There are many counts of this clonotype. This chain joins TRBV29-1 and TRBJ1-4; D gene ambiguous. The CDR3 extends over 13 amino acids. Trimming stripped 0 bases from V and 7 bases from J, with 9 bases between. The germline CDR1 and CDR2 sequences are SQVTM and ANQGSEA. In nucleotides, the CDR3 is TGCAGCGTTGAAGATCCTTTTTCTGAAAAACTGTTTTTT. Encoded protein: CSVEDPFSEKLFF.

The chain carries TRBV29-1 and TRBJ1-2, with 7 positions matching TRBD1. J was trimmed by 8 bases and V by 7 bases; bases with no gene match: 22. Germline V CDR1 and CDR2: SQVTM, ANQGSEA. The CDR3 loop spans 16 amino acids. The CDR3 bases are TGCAGCGGGGTAGGCTTAGGGACAGCACTCTCATCAGGCTACACCTTC. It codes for CSGVGLGTALSSGYTF.

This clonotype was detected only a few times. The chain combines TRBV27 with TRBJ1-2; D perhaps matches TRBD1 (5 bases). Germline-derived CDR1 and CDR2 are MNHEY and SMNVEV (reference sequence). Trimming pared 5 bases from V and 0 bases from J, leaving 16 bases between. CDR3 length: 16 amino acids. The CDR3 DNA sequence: TGTGCCAGCAGTCCCGGGACGGACCCCGCTAACTATGGCTACACCTTC. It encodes CASSPGTDPANYGYTF.

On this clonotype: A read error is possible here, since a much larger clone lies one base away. CDR3 nucleotide sequence: TGCAGTGGACAGCGTTTGGACACTGAAGCTTTCTTT. This codes for CSGQRLDTEAFF. The chain employs TRBV20-1 and TRBJ1-1; D might be TRBD1 (5 bases). Germline CDR1 and CDR2: DFQATT and SNEGSKA (reference sequence). The CDR3 runs 12 residues. Trimming removed 7 bases at V and 3 bases at J, with 12 bases between.

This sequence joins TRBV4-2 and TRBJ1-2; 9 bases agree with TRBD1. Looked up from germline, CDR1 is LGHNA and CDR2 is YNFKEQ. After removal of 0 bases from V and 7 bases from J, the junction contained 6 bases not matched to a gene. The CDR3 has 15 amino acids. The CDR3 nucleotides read TGTGCCAGCAGCCAAGATCTAGGACAGGGGCGTGGCTACACCTTC. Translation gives CASSQDLGQGRGYTF.